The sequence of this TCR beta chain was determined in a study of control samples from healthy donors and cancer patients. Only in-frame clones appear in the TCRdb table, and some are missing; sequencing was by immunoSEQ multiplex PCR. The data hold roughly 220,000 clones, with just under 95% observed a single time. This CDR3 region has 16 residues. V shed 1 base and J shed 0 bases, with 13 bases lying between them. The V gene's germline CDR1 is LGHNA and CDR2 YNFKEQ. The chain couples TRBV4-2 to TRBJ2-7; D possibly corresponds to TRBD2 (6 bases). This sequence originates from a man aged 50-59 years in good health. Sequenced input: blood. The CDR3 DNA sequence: TGTGCCAGCAGCCAAGGGGAGGCTGCCGACTCCTACGAGCAGTACTTC. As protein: CASSQGEAADSYEQYF.